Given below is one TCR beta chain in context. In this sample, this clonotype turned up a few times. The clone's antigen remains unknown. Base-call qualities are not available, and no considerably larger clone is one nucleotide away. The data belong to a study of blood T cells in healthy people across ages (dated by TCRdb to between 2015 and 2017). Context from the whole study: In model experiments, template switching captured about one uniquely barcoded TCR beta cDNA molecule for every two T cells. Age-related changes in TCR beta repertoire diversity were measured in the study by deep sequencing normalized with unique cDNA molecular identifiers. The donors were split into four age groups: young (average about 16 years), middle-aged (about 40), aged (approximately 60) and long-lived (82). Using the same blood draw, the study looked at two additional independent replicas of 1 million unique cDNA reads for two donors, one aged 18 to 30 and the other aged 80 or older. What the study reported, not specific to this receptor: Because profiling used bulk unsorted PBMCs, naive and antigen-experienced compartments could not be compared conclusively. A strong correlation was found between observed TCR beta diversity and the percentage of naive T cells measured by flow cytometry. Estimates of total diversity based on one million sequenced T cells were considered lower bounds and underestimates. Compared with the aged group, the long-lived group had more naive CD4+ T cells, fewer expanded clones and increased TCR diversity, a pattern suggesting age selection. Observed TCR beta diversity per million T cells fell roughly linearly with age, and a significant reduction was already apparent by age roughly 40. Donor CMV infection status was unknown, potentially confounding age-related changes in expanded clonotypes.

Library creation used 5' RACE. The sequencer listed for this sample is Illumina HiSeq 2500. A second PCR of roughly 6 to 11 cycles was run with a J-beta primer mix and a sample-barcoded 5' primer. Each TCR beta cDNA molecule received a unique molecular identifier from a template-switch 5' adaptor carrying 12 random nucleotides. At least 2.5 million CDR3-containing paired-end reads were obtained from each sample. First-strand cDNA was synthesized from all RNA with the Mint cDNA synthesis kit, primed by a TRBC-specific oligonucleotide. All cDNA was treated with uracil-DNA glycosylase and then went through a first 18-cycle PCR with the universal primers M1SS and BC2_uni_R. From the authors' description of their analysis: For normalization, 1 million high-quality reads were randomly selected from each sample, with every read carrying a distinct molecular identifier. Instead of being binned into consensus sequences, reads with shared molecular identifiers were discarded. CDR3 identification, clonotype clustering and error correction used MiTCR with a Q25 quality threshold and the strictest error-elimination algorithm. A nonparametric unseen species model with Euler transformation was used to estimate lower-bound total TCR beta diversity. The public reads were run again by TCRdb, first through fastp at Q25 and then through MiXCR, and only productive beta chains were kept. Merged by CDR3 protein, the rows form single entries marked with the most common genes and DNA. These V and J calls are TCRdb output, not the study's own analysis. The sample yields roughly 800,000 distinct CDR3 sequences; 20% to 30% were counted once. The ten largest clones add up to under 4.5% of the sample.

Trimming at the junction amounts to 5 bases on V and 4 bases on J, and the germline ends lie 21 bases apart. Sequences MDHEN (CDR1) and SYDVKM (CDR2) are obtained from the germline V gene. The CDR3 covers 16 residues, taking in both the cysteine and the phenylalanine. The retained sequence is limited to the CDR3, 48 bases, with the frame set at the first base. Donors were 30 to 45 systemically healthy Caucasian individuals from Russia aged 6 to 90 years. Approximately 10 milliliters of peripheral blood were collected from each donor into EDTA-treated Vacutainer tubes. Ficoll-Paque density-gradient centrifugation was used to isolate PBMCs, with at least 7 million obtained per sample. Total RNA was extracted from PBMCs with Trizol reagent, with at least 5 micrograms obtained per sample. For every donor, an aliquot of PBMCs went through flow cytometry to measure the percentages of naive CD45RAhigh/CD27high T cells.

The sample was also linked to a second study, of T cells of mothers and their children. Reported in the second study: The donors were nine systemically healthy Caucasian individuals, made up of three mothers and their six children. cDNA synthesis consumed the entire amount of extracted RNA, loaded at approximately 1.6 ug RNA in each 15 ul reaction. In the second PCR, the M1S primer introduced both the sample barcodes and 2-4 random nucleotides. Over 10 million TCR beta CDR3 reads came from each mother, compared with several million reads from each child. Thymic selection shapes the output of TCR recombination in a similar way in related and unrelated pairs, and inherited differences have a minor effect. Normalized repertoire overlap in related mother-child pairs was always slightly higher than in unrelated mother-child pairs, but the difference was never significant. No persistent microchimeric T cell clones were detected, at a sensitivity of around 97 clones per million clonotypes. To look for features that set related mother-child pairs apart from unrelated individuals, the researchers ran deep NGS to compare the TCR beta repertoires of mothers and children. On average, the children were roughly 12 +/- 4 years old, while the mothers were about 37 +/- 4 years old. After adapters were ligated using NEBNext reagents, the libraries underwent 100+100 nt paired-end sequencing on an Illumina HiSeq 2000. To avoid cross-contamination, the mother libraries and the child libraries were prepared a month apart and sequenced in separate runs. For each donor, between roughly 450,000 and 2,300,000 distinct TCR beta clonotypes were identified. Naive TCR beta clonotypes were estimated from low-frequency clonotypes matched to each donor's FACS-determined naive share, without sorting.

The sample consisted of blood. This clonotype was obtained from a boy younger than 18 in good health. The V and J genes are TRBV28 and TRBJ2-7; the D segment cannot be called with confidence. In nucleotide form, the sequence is TGTGCCAGCAGTCCGTCCCCGTCTAGTCCGTTTTACGAGCAGTACTTC. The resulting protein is CASSPSPSSPFYEQYF.